This TCR beta chain was sequenced for a study of control samples from healthy donors and cancer patients. Sequencing was performed with immunoSEQ multiplex PCR; in TCRdb, only in-frame clones are kept and a portion is missing. The sample holds 110,000 or so clones, around four fifths seen once. CDR3 length: 13 residues. Germline lookup yields CDR1 SGHDN and CDR2 FVKESK. Trimming removed 1 base from V and 0 bases from J, with 3 bases in between. This receptor was obtained from a man in his late teens or twenties in good health. V and J are TRBV14 and TRBJ1-2, with no clear D. The sample taken for sequencing was blood. DNA for the CDR3: TGTGCCAGCAGCCAAGTCTCTAACTATGGCTACACCTTC. Translating gives CASSQVSNYGYTF.